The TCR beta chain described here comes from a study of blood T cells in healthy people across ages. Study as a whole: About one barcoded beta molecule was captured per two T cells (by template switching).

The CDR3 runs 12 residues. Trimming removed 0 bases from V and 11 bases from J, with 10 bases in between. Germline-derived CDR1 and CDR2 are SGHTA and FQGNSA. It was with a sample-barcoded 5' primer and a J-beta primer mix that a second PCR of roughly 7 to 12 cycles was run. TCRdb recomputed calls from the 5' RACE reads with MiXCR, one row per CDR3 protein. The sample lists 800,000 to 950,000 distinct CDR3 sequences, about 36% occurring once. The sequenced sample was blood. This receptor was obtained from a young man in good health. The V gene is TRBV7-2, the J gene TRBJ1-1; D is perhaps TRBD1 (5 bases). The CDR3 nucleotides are TGTGCCAGCAGCTTAGCTCGGGGGTTGGCTTTCTTT. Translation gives CASSLARGLAFF.